This TCR beta chain was recorded in a study of T cells in Graves' hyperthyroidism and ophthalmopathy. This clonotype was recorded a few times. The investigators amplified TCR beta CDR3 regions from RNA transcripts. First-round RT-PCR of the TCR CDR3 relied on the HTBI primer set. TCRdb redid the calling of the multiplex PCR reads with MiXCR, one entry per CDR3 protein. The sample has a few hundred thousand distinct CDR3 sequences, around 15% seen once; the top ten hold approximately 14%. Graves' hyperthyroidism qualified as stable when ophthalmopathy did not progress within 18 months. Patients aged 18 to 65 with hyperthyroidism were newly diagnosed, with duration under 2 months. Patients having uncontrolled infection, another autoimmune disease, pregnancy or lactation were not included. Sequenced: blood. This sequence originates from a woman aged 40 to 50 with Graves' hyperthyroidism.

In DNA, the CDR3 is TGTGCCAGCAGCCACCAGACTAGCGGCAATGAGCAGTTCTTC. It yields the protein CASSHQTSGNEQFF. The chain is built from TRBV3-1 and TRBJ2-1; 9 bases fit TRBD2. The length of the CDR3 is 14 residues. Looked up from germline, CDR1 is LGHDT and CDR2 is YNNKEL (reference sequence). The junction had 3 bases not matched to a gene; V was cut back by 3 bases and J by 6 bases.